The 30 T cell receptor beta chains reported below all come from one sample, sequenced in a study of cytomegalovirus exposure and HLA in healthy donors. PCR involved 60 Vbeta and 13 Jbeta primers. Profiling relied on immunoSEQ multiplex PCR, and the TCRdb table lists in-frame clones only, not all of them. The table lists more than 95,000 clones, more than 75% of them singletons. Sample: PBMCs. These receptors all stem from a woman in her late teens or twenties in good health and CMV-seropositive.

The chain carries TRBV7-6 and TRBJ1-1; perhaps TRBD1 as D (5 bases). The V gene's germline CDR1 is SGHVS and CDR2 FNYEAQ. V was shortened by 3 bases and J by 0 bases, with 8 bases between the two germline ends. There are 14 residues in the CDR3. The CDR3: CASSLGGLNTEAFF. The CDR3 coding sequence is TGTGCCAGCAGCTTGGGGGGATTGAACACTGAAGCTTTCTTT.

V gene TRBV20-1 combines with J gene TRBJ1-1, with 7 positions matching TRBD1. The CDR3 is 11 residues long. Trimming at V came to 5 bases and at J to 10 bases, leaving 7 bases not matched to a gene. Germline assignment: CDR1 DFQATT and CDR2 SNEGSKA (reference sequence). CDR3 residues: CSAPTGWAAFF. CDR3 coding DNA: TGCAGTGCTCCGACAGGGTGGGCAGCTTTCTTT.

The CDR3 loop is CASSLRDRGSLRGYTF. The CDR3 DNA follows: TGTGCCAGCAGCCTCCGGGACAGGGGCTCTTTGCGGGGCTACACCTTC. The J gene is TRBJ1-2, the V gene TRBV7-2; 10 positions match TRBD1. Germline lookup yields CDR1 SGHTA and CDR2 FQGNSA. This CDR3 comprises 16 residues. Losses at the gene ends were 5 bases for V and 8 bases for J; bases not matched to a gene: 14.

The chain links TRBV6-5 to TRBJ2-2, with TRBD1 as a possible D gene (7 bases). This CDR3 region has 14 residues. The ends were cut back, 10 bases at V and 4 bases at J, with 16 bases in the middle. Germline CDR1 and CDR2: MNHEY and SVGAGI. The CDR3 region has the DNA TGTGCCATCAGGGGGACTCTCTTCACCGGGGAGCTGTTTTTT. Translated, it gives CAIRGTLFTGELFF.

This clone was detected only once. This rearrangement joins TRBV7-2 to TRBJ2-1; no definite D call. With 1 base removed from V and 8 bases from J, the gap between germline ends came to 12 bases. The CDR3 loop spans 14 amino acids. Germline assignment: CDR1 SGHTA and CDR2 FQGNSA. The CDR3 region is CASSLERPDYEQFF. CDR3 coding DNA: TGTGCCAGCAGCTTAGAGAGACCTGACTATGAGCAGTTCTTC. Filled out from reference TRBV7-2 and TRBJ2-1, the complete variable domain reads GAGVSQSPSNKVTEKGKDVELRCDPISGHTALYWYRQSLGQGLEFLIYFQGNSAPDKSGLPSDRFSAERTGGSVSTLTIQRTQQEDSAVYLCASSLERPDYEQFFGPGTRLTVL.

The chain carries TRBV7-8 and TRBJ1-1; 7 nucleotides line up with TRBD1. Germline CDR1 SGHVS, CDR2 FQNEAQ. V lost 3 bases, J lost 4 bases, and 8 bases stayed unmatched. The CDR3 contains 15 residues. This chain's CDR3 is CASSLRQGSGTEAFF. For the CDR3, the DNA is TGTGCCAGCAGCTTGAGACAGGGAAGCGGCACTGAAGCTTTCTTT.

V is TRBV18 and J is TRBJ1-1, with D perhaps TRBD1 (5 bases). The germline V and J ends were trimmed by 3 bases and 2 bases, with 16 bases remaining between them. In germline, CDR1 is KGHSH, CDR2 LQKENI. The CDR3 spans 16 residues. CDR3: CASSPREGKINTEAFF. For the CDR3, the DNA is TGTGCCAGCTCACCCAGGGAGGGAAAGATTAACACTGAAGCTTTCTTT. Using reference TRBV18 and TRBJ1-1 for the parts outside the CDR3, the full variable domain is NAGVMQNPRHLVRRRGQEARLRCSPMKGHSHVYWYRQLPEEGLKFMVYLQKENIIDESGMPKERFSAEFPKEGPSILRIQQVVRGDSAAYFCASSPREGKINTEAFFGQGTRLTVV.

This sequence joins TRBV6-5 and TRBJ2-5; TRBD1 matches 7 bases. This CDR3 spans 14 amino acids. V dropped 6 bases and J dropped 5; count of bases not matched to a gene: 9. The germline V gene encodes CDR1 MNHEY and CDR2 SVGAGI. The CDR3 sequence: CASSHRGGRETQYF. CDR3 in DNA: TGTGCCAGCAGCCACCGAGGGGGCCGGGAGACCCAGTACTTC.

The chain has TRBV20-1 and TRBJ1-1; no definite D call. Germline V gene lookup returns CDR1 DFQATT and CDR2 SNEGSKA (reference sequence). The CDR3 length is 11 residues. Trimming took 0 bases from V and 8 from J, leaving 7 bases between them. CDR3 amino acids: CSARDTPEAFF. The CDR3 DNA is TGCAGTGCTAGAGATACACCCGAAGCTTTCTTT.

The chain recombines TRBV7-9 with TRBJ1-3; D unresolved. CDR3 length equals 14 residues. Per the germline V gene, CDR1 is SEHNR and CDR2 is FQNEAQ (reference sequence). Deletions cut 4 bases from V and 4 bases from J, with 11 bases between. CDR3 sequence: CASSSVEDGNTIYF. CDR3 bases: TGTGCCAGCAGCTCGGTGGAGGACGGAAACACCATATATTTT. Filled out from reference TRBV7-9 and TRBJ1-3, the complete variable domain reads DTGVSQNPRHKITKRGQNVTFRCDPISEHNRLYWYRQTLGQGPEFLTYFQNEAQLEKSRLLSDRFSAERPKGSFSTLEIQRTEQGDSAMYLCASSSVEDGNTIYFGEGSWLTVV.

The genes are TRBV27 and TRBJ1-2, with 8 bases fitting TRBD1. Losses at the gene ends were 4 bases for V and 8 bases for J; bases not matched to a gene: 6. The CDR3 loop spans 13 amino acids. Germline CDR1 and CDR2: MNHEY and SMNVEV (reference sequence). The CDR3: CASSSRTGSGYTF. The CDR3, as DNA: TGTGCCAGCAGTTCCCGGACAGGGTCCGGCTACACCTTC.

The rearrangement joins TRBV6-5 to TRBJ2-3, with 14 bases matching TRBD2. The CDR3 extends over 16 amino acids. Trimming took 2 bases from V and 4 from J; bases not matched to a gene: 2. From germline, CDR1 is MNHEY and CDR2 SVGAGI. Here the CDR3 reads CASSYVGLAGADTQYF. The DNA of the CDR3 is TGTGCCAGCAGTTACGTGGGACTAGCGGGAGCAGATACGCAGTATTTT.

In its sample, this clone was seen a few times. The V call is TRBV4-3, the J call TRBJ2-7; TRBD1 is a possible D gene (6 bases). The CDR3 covers 16 residues. The germline V and J ends were trimmed by 0 bases and 2 bases, with 14 bases remaining between them. In germline, CDR1 is LGHNA, CDR2 YSLEER. CDR3 in amino acids: CASSQEAGTSAYEQYF. The CDR3 coding sequence is TGCGCCAGCAGCCAAGAGGCCGGGACATCTGCCTACGAGCAGTACTTC.

This chain links TRBV25-1 with TRBJ2-1; possibly TRBD1 for D (6 bases). Germline loops: CDR1 MGHDK, CDR2 SYGVNS. V lost 3 bases to trimming and J lost 5 bases, with 14 bases between them. The CDR3 loop spans 15 amino acids. The CDR3 reads CASSDTGMFDNEQFF. CDR3 coding DNA: TGTGCCAGCAGTGATACAGGGATGTTTGACAATGAGCAGTTCTTC. Using reference TRBV25-1 and TRBJ2-1 for the parts outside the CDR3, the full variable domain is EADIYQTPRYLVIGTGKKITLECSQTMGHDKMYWYQQDPGMELHLIHYSYGVNSTEKGDLSSESTVSRIRTEHFPLTLESARPSHTSQYLCASSDTGMFDNEQFFGPGTRLTVL.

This clone was counted between two and nine times. V usage is TRBV11-2 and J usage is TRBJ2-2; possible D gene TRBD2, 6 bases. CDR3 length equals 15 residues. V was shortened by 3 bases and J by 1 base, with 9 bases between the two germline ends. The V gene's germline CDR1 is SGHAT and CDR2 FQNNGV. In DNA form, the CDR3 reads TGTGCCAGCAGCTTCGCGGGGAGGAACACCGGGGAGCTGTTTTTT. Its translation: CASSFAGRNTGELFF.

The V and J genes are TRBV5-4 and TRBJ2-5; D is unresolved. CDR3 size: 14 residues. Between the trimmed V and J ends, which lost 6 bases and 1 base, there was a span of 13 bases. Looked up from germline, CDR1 is SGHNT and CDR2 is YYREEE (reference sequence). The CDR3 spells CASTLRGGQETQYF. The DNA of the CDR3 is TGTGCCAGCACCCTGCGTGGCGGCCAAGAGACCCAGTACTTC.

A few counts support this clone. The V and J genes are TRBV15 and TRBJ1-2; TRBD1 aligns across 8 bases. There are 14 residues in the CDR3. Germline values: CDR1 LNHNV, CDR2 YYDKDF (reference sequence). Trimming took 3 bases from V and 3 from J; bases not matched to a gene: 3. CDR3 bases: TGTGCCACCAGCAGGGACAGGGAGGACTATGGCTACACCTTC. Its translation: CATSRDREDYGYTF.

The V and J genes are TRBV5-1 and TRBJ1-1; 7 bases are a match to TRBD1. Trimming took 0 bases from V and 7 from J; bases not matched to a gene: 6. CDR1 and CDR2 (germline): SGHRS, YFSETQ. There are 14 residues in the CDR3. CDR3 sequence: CASSLVGGLIEAFF. CDR3 DNA sequence: TGCGCCAGCAGCTTGGTAGGGGGCCTGATTGAAGCTTTCTTT.

The chain couples TRBV6-5 to TRBJ1-4, with a possible D match to TRBD1 (5 bases). CDR1 MNHEY and CDR2 SVGAGI come from the germline V gene. Trimming removed 2 bases from V and 5 bases from J, with 12 bases in between. This CDR3 region has 15 residues. CDR3 nucleotides: TGTGCCAGCAGTTACGCTACGGGGGGGAATGAAAAACTGTTTTTT. Protein sequence: CASSYATGGNEKLFF.

The V and J genes are TRBV4-2 and TRBJ2-1; 8 nucleotides match TRBD2. CDR1 is LGHNA and CDR2 is YNFKEQ in the germline V gene. The V segment lost 2 bases and the J segment 5 bases; nucleotides outside the gene matches: 11. The CDR3 consists of 17 residues. Here the CDR3 DNA reads TGTGCCAGCAGCCAATATTCGAGAACAGCGGGGGACAATGAGCAGTTCTTC. It translates to CASSQYSRTAGDNEQFF.

The chain combines TRBV9 with TRBJ2-1, with 13 nucleotides matching TRBD2. The CDR3 is 15 amino acids. V shed 4 bases and J 12 bases; nucleotides not matched to a gene: 10. Germline-derived CDR1 and CDR2 are SGDLS and YYNGEE. This CDR3 reads CASSIGLAGDDGQFF. The CDR3, as DNA: TGTGCCAGCAGCATCGGACTAGCGGGAGATGATGGGCAGTTCTTC.

J is TRBJ2-5 and V is TRBV29-1; TRBD2 agrees at 10 bases. CDR1 and CDR2 (germline): SQVTM, ANQGSEA. The J segment lost 2 bases and the V segment lost 4 bases, leaving 16 bases of the junction unmatched. The CDR3 loop spans 18 amino acids. CDR3 loop: CSVVQAGGGLLRQETQYF. CDR3 DNA: TGCAGCGTTGTTCAAGCGGGAGGGGGCCTTTTAAGACAAGAGACCCAGTACTTC. Supplemented by reference TRBV29-1 and TRBJ2-5, the full variable domain reads SAVISQKPSRDICQRGTSLTIQCQVDSQVTMMFWYRQQPGQSLTLIATANQGSEATYESGFVIDKFPISRPNLTFSTLTVSNMSPEDSSIYLCSVVQAGGGLLRQETQYFGPGTRLLVL.

This chain connects TRBV13 to TRBJ2-5; 12 bases are shared with TRBD2. Germline lookup yields CDR1 PRHDT and CDR2 FYEKMQ (reference sequence). The CDR3 sequence is 14 residues long. J was trimmed by 4 bases and V by 4 bases; bases with no gene match: 1. The CDR3, as DNA: TGTGCCAGCAGCTCTAGCGGGAGGGGAGAGACCCAGTACTTC. This sequence encodes CASSSSGRGETQYF.

The chain uses TRBV7-3 and TRBJ2-3; D unclear. CDR1 is SGHTA, CDR2 FQGTGA, per germline. This CDR3 has 15 amino acids. Trimming left V 2 bases short and J 0 bases short, with 9 bases between. CDR3 loop: CASSLQATSTDTQYF. The CDR3 DNA is TGTGCCAGCAGCTTACAGGCCACAAGCACAGATACGCAGTATTTT.

The chain joins TRBV7-2 to TRBJ1-6, with 7 nucleotides matching TRBD1. Germline lookup yields CDR1 SGHTA and CDR2 FQGNSA. The CDR3 runs 15 residues. V shed 6 bases and J 3 bases; nucleotides not matched to a gene: 5. The CDR3 spells CASRYRDSYNSPLHF. The CDR3 region has the DNA TGTGCCAGCAGATATAGGGACAGCTATAATTCACCCCTCCACTTT.

Regarding this clone: The junction does not match germline at one end; this may be a read error. This sequence joins TRBV6-1 and TRBJ1-2; D unclear. Germline assignment: CDR1 MNHNS and CDR2 SASEGT. The CDR3 consists of 14 residues. Here the CDR3 DNA reads TGTGCCAGCAGTCAAACGCGCGGTAACTATGGCTACAACTTC. Its protein is CASSQTRGNYGYNF.

The gene calls are TRBV4-2 and TRBJ2-7; weak D call: TRBD2 (6 bases). Trimming took 0 bases from V and 3 from J, leaving 12 bases between them. The CDR3 contains 15 residues. The germline V gene has CDR1 LGHNA and CDR2 YNFKEQ. CDR3 nucleotide sequence: TGTGCCAGCAGCCAAGAGAGGCGGGGTGGCTACGAGCAGTACTTC. This sequence encodes CASSQERRGGYEQYF.

The gene calls are TRBV6-5 and TRBJ2-5; possible D gene TRBD2, 5 bases. Germline CDR1 reads MNHEY; CDR2 reads SVGAGI. V lost 2 bases and J 0 bases, leaving 13 bases between the germline ends. This CDR3 region has 16 residues. CDR3 sequence (DNA): TGTGCCAGCAGTTACAACGGGGTCCGGTACCAAGAGACCCAGTACTTC. Translating gives CASSYNGVRYQETQYF.

The chain couples TRBV7-2 to TRBJ2-5, with 10 bases aligning to TRBD2. The CDR3 has 15 residues. The germline CDR1 and CDR2 sequences are SGHTA and FQGNSA. J gave up 4 bases and V 1 base, and 3 bases lay outside the gene matches. CDR3 sequence: CASSLVASGRETQYF. CDR3 coding DNA: TGTGCCAGCAGCTTAGTAGCTAGCGGGAGAGAGACCCAGTACTTC.

The table lists this clone with a few counts. The V gene is TRBV11-2, the J gene TRBJ1-2, with a possible D match to TRBD1 (6 bases). Between the trimmed V and J ends, which lost 3 bases and 2 bases, there was a span of 10 bases. The CDR3 is 14 amino acids. Germline CDR1 is SGHAT and CDR2 is FQNNGV. The DNA of the CDR3 is TGTGCCAGCAGCTTGGGACACGGCAACTATGGCTACACCTTC. This codes for CASSLGHGNYGYTF. Together with reference TRBV11-2 and TRBJ1-2, the CDR3 gives the full variable domain: EAGVAQSPRYKIIEKRQSVAFWCNPISGHATLYWYQQILGQGPKLLIQFQNNGVVDDSQLPKDRFSAERLKGVDSTLKIQPAKLEDSAVYLCASSLGHGNYGYTFGSGTRLTVV.